This T cell receptor (beta chain) was captured in a study of cytomegalovirus exposure and HLA in healthy donors. Whole-study results and caveats: Most TCR sequences proved rare, with some public TCRs found in many donors. The study recorded 150 to 200 TCR beta chains that were cytomegalovirus-associated.

Sequenced by immunoSEQ multiplex PCR; TCRdb stores in-frame clones only, minus some. The table lists over 150,000 clones, more than 65% of them singletons. Losses at the gene ends were 4 bases for V and 2 bases for J; bases not matched to a gene: 4. The CDR3 contains 15 residues. Germline lookup yields CDR1 SGHVS and CDR2 FNYEAQ. On this clone itself: Its antigen is undetermined.

The clonotype originates from a woman aged 18-29 years in good health and CMV-seropositive. This chain joins TRBV7-6 and TRBJ2-2; TRBD1 agrees at 7 bases. Source material: PBMCs. CDR3 amino acids: CASSYRGPNTGELFF. Here the CDR3 DNA reads TGTGCCAGCAGCTACAGGGGACCTAACACCGGGGAGCTGTTTTTT.